A selection of T cell receptor beta chains follows, all from one sample in a study of blood T cell repertoires in COVID-19. Some clones are missing from TCRdb's copy, which holds only in-frame ones; the method was immunoSEQ multiplex PCR. The sample contains some 120,000 clones, 80% to 85% of which appear only once. The sequencing input was peripheral blood. Receptor source: a woman aged 25 to 45 who had recovered from COVID-19. The CDR3 runs from the conserved cysteine through the conserved F or W. Each record gives: J gene, D gene, clone size, V gene, CDR3 DNA, CDR3 protein. The D gene is left open where the match is weak. Some rows have no size entry. The others give once, few or many, or a class for an expanded clone.

>TRBJ2-3|TRBD2|-|TRBV24-1
TGTGCCACCAGTAGCGGACTAGCGGGGGTGGTAGATACGCAGTATTTT
CATSSGLAGVVDTQYF
>TRBJ1-4|-|-|TRBV7-3
TGTGCCAGCAGCTCCCCGGCGGGGTGCAGGCCTAATGAAAAACTGTTTTTT
CASSSPAGCRPNEKLFF
>TRBJ2-3|TRBD2|-|TRBV18
TGTGCCAGCTCACAAGCGGGAGGAAGAGATACGCAGTATTTT
CASSQAGGRDTQYF
>TRBJ2-1|-|once|TRBV9
TGTGCCAGCAGCGTCTATACAGGGAGAGAGCAGTTCTTC
CASSVYTGREQFF
>TRBJ2-3|TRBD2|-|TRBV3-1/TRBV3-2
TGTGCCAGCAGCCAAGCATCAGCGGGGAGCACAGATACGCAGTATTTT
CASSQASAGSTDTQYF
>TRBJ1-2|TRBD1|-|TRBV5-4
TGTGCCAGCAGCTTACAGGGGGGGTATAACTATGGCTACACCTTC
CASSLQGGYNYGYTF
>TRBJ2-3|-|once|TRBV5-1
TGCGCCAGCAGCTCGGAAGGGGGAGCCACAGATACGCAGTATTTT
CASSSEGGATDTQYF
>TRBJ2-5|TRBD2|-|TRBV10-1
TGCGCCAGCAGTGAGAGCGGGAGGGCCGAGACCCAGTACTTC
CASSESGRAETQYF
>TRBJ2-7|-|once|TRBV6-6
TGTGCCAGCAGTTACCCACTTCTGAACGAGCAGTACTTC
CASSYPLLNEQYF
>TRBJ2-7|TRBD2|-|TRBV19
TGTGCCAGTAGGACCGGGACTAGCGCGTACGAGCAGTACTTC
CASRTGTSAYEQYF
>TRBJ2-3|-|-|TRBV27
TGTGCCAGCAGGCAGGGATGGCTATCAGATACGCAGTATTTT
CASRQGWLSDTQYF
>TRBJ2-6|-|-|TRBV10-2
TGCGCCAGCAGTGATAACTCTGGGGCCAACGTCCTGACTTTC
CASSDNSGANVLTF
>TRBJ1-2|-|-|TRBV7-8
TGTGCCAGCAGCTTAGGGGTTGTTGGGGGCGCAATAAACTATGGCTACACCTTC
CASSLGVVGGAINYGYTF
>TRBJ2-5|-|-|TRBV11-2
TGTGCCAGCAGCTTAGTGCGGTCGGAGACCCAGTACTTC
CASSLVRSETQYF
>TRBJ1-5|TRBD1|-|TRBV2
TGTGCCAGCAGTCCGGACAGGGGGCTCAATCAGCCCCAGCATTTT
CASSPDRGLNQPQHF
>TRBJ1-2|TRBD1|-|TRBV18
TGTGCCAGCTCACAGAGGGGGCCCTATGGCTACACCTTC
CASSQRGPYGYTF
>TRBJ1-6|TRBD1|-|TRBV6-6
TGTGCCAGCAGGACCGGGACAGGATATTCACCCCTCCACTTT
CASRTGTGYSPLHF
>TRBJ2-1|TRBD1|-|TRBV9
TGTGCCAGCAGCTCAGAGGGTTATTGGGACAGTTACAATGAGCAGTTCTTC
CASSSEGYWDSYNEQFF
>TRBJ2-7|-|once|TRBV6-5
TGTGCCAGCAGTTGTCCCCTCTACGCGCCCTACGAGCAGTACTTC
CASSCPLYAPYEQYF
>TRBJ2-1|TRBD2|-|TRBV5-4
TGTGCCAGCAGCTTGGGGGGTAGCGGGAGAGGTAACAATGAGCAGTTCTTC
CASSLGGSGRGNNEQFF
>TRBJ1-4|TRBD1|-|TRBV9
TGTGCCAGCAGCGTAGGTATGGGCGGACAGGGGAAATATGAAAAACTGTTTTTT
CASSVGMGGQGKYEKLFF
>TRBJ2-1|TRBD2|few|TRBV4-2
TGTGCCAGCAGCCAAGTGATGGGACTAGCGGGAGGGAGAAGGGACAATGAGCAGTTCTTC
CASSQVMGLAGGRRDNEQFF
>TRBJ1-6|TRBD1|-|TRBV5-5
TGTGCCAGCAGCCCTGGACCGGGACAGGGGGTTATACAGTTCCCACCCCTCCACTTT
CASSPGPGQGVIQFPPLHF
>TRBJ2-7|-|-|TRBV4-2
TGTGCCAGCAGCCAAGCCGGACAACTATACGAGCAGTACTTC
CASSQAGQLYEQYF
>TRBJ2-5|TRBD2|-|TRBV5-6
TGTGCCAGCAGCCCGGGACTAGCGGGGGACCGCCGGGGGGAGACCCAGTACTTC
CASSPGLAGDRRGETQYF
>TRBJ2-1|TRBD2|-|TRBV3-1/TRBV3-2
TGTGCCAGCAGCCAAGGTAGCGGGAGGGCACTCAACAATGAGCAGTTCTTC
CASSQGSGRALNNEQFF
>TRBJ1-2|-|-|TRBV3-1/TRBV3-2
TGTGCCAGCAGCCAAGCAGAGGGCCCGGGCTACACCTTC
CASSQAEGPGYTF
>TRBJ2-5|TRBD2|-|TRBV19
TGTGCCAGTAGTACCTTTAGCGGGGGGCCGTATGAGACCCAGTACTTC
CASSTFSGGPYETQYF
>TRBJ1-2|-|-|TRBV29-1
TGCAGCGTTGTAGGGACACTCCTTTATGGCTACACCTTC
CSVVGTLLYGYTF
>TRBJ2-5|-|-|TRBV12-5
TGTGCTAGTGGCCCGGGATTCATGACTCAAGAGACCCAGTACTTC
CASGPGFMTQETQYF
>TRBJ1-5|-|-|TRBV12-2
TGTGCAAGTCGAACCCAGGGGCGCGTGGGCATGAATAGCAATCAGCCCCAGCATTTT
CASRTQGRVGMNSNQPQHF
>TRBJ1-1|TRBD1|-|TRBV6-4
TGTGCCAGCAGTATGACAGGGGGGCACACTGAAGCTTTCTTT
CASSMTGGHTEAFF
>TRBJ1-2|TRBD1|once|TRBV5-6
TGTGCCAGCAGCCAAATGACAGGGAGCTATGGCTACACCTTC
CASSQMTGSYGYTF
>TRBJ1-6|-|-|TRBV27
TGTGCCAGCAGTTTTGGGGGGAGCTCCTATAATTCACCCCTCCACTTT
CASSFGGSSYNSPLHF
>TRBJ2-1|TRBD2|-|TRBV28
TGTGCCAGCAGTTTAGCGGGGGGGAACAATGAGCAGTTCTTC
CASSLAGGNNEQFF
>TRBJ2-1|TRBD2|-|TRBV5-5
TGTGCCAGCAGCGCGGGACTAGCGCCATACAATGAGCAGTTCTTC
CASSAGLAPYNEQFF
>TRBJ1-1|-|-|TRBV9
TGTGCCAGCAGCGCCCGGGACTCAGCCCGGGGGACTGAAGCTTTCTTT
CASSARDSARGTEAFF
>TRBJ1-1|-|-|TRBV6-5
TGTGCCAGCAGTTCCCCGGGTCTTGCGACTGAAGCTTTCTTT
CASSSPGLATEAFF
>TRBJ2-5|-|-|TRBV2
TGTGCCAGCAGATCAGACACGTACCAAGAGACCCAGTACTTC
CASRSDTYQETQYF
>TRBJ1-1|-|once|TRBV3-1/TRBV3-2
TGTGCCAGCAGCCGGGTCATGGGACTGAGCAACACTGAAGCTTTCTTT
CASSRVMGLSNTEAFF
>TRBJ1-1|-|-|TRBV21-1
TGTGCCAGCAGCCCAGGGGTCCATCCCGACACTGAAGCTTTCTTT
CASSPGVHPDTEAFF
>TRBJ2-1|-|-|TRBV27
TGTGCCAGCAGTCAAACTAGGGAAGGGTACAATGAGCAGTTCTTC
CASSQTREGYNEQFF
>TRBJ1-6|-|-|TRBV9
TGTGCCAGCAGCACAGGGACCGAGAGCTCCTATAATTCACCCCTCCACTTT
CASSTGTESSYNSPLHF
>TRBJ2-5|-|-|TRBV27
TGTGCCAGCAGTTTACGGGGAGGTAAGGTGGGAGAGACCCAGTACTTC
CASSLRGGKVGETQYF
>TRBJ2-1|-|-|TRBV6-5
TGTGCCAGCAGGACGGTCCCGGGGGCCTACAATGAGCAGTTCTTC
CASRTVPGAYNEQFF
>TRBJ1-2|TRBD1|-|TRBV5-1
TGCGCCAGCAGTTCGGATCCCAGGGGGTTTACCAACTATGGCTACACCTTC
CASSSDPRGFTNYGYTF
>TRBJ2-2|-|-|TRBV10-1
TGCGCCAGCTGTCCGACAGACACCGGGGAGCTGTTTTTT
CASCPTDTGELFF
>TRBJ2-6|TRBD1|-|TRBV18
TGTGCCAGCTCACCAGGGACAGGCGCACACTCTGGGGCCAACGTCCTGACTTTC
CASSPGTGAHSGANVLTF
>TRBJ2-2|TRBD1|-|TRBV27
TGTGCCAGCAGTTTATCTCCCCTTAACAGGGGAAAAAACACCGGGGAGCTGTTTTTT
CASSLSPLNRGKNTGELFF
>TRBJ1-2|-|-|TRBV6-5
TGTGCCAGCACCCACGGGGCAGGGGAGGGCTACACCTTC
CASTHGAGEGYTF
>TRBJ1-2|-|once|TRBV2
TGTGCCAGCAGTGGTTCGCGGGGCGCGAGGAACTATGGCTACACCTTC
CASSGSRGARNYGYTF
>TRBJ1-2|-|-|TRBV6-1
TGTGCCAGCAGTGAAGTTCAGGGAAACTATGGCTACACCTTC
CASSEVQGNYGYTF
>TRBJ1-1|-|-|TRBV19
TGTGCCAGCATAGACCCGGGACATCTTGAAGCTTTCTTT
CASIDPGHLEAFF
>TRBJ1-1|TRBD1|-|TRBV4-2
TGTGCCAGCAGCCCGGGACAGCGGATGAACACTGAAGCTTTCTTT
CASSPGQRMNTEAFF
>TRBJ1-2|TRBD1|once|TRBV11-3
TGTGCCAGCAGCTCCCGGGAGAGGGACAGGGACCATGGCTACACCTTC
CASSSRERDRDHGYTF
>TRBJ1-5|-|-|TRBV2
TGTGCCAGCAGGGGCCGGGATTATCAGCCCCAGCATTTT
CASRGRDYQPQHF
>TRBJ2-7|TRBD2|-|TRBV7-6
TGTGCCAGCAGCCCACTCACTAGCGGGTCTACCTACGAGCAGTACTTC
CASSPLTSGSTYEQYF